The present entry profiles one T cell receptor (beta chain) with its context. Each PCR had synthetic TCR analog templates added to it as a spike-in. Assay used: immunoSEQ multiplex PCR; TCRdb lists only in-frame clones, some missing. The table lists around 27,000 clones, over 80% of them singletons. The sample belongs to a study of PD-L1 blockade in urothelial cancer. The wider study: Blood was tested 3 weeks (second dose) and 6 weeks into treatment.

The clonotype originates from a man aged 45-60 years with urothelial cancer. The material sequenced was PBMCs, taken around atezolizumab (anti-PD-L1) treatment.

The CDR3 region has the DNA TGCGCCAGCAGCCCTCTTGGCGGGTACGAGCAGTACTTC. Protein sequence: CASSPLGGYEQYF. The chain uses TRBV4-1 and TRBJ2-7, with TRBD2 as a possible D gene (5 bases). CDR3 length equals 13 residues. The germline V gene has CDR1 MGHRA and CDR2 YSYEKL. V lost 4 bases and J lost 4, with 11 bases in between.